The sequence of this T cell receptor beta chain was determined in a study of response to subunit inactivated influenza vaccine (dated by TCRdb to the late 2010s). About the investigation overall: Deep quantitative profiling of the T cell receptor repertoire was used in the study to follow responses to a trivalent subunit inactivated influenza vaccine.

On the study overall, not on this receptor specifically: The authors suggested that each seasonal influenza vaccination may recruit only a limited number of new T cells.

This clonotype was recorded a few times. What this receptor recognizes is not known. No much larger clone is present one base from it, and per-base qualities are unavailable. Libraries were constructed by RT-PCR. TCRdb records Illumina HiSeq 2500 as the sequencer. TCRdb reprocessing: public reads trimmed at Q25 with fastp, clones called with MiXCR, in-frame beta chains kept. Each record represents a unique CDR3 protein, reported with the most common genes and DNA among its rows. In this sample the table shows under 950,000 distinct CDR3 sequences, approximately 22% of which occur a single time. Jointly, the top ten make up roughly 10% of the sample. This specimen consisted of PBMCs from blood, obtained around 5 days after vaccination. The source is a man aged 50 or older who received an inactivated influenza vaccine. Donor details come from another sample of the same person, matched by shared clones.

The bases are TGTGCCAGCATTATGGGGACATTCGGGGAGCTGTTTTTT. This yields the protein CASIMGTFGELFF. This receptor chain uses TRBV12-3 or TRBV12-4 and TRBJ2-2; TRBD1 is possibly the D segment (6 matching bases). The junction shows trimming of 7 bases on V and 7 bases on J, plus 13 bases between the germline ends. CDR3 length: 13 amino acids, cysteine to phenylalanine. The sequence is cut down to CDR3 DNA, 39 bases in frame from base 1.